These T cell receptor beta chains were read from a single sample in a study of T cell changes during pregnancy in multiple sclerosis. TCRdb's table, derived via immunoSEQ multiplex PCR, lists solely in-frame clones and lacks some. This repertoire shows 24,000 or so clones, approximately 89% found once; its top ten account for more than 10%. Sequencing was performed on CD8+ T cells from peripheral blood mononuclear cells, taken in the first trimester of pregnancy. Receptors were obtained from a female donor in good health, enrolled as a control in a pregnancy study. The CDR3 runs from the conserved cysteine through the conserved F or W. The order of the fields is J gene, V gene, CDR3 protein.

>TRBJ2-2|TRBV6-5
CATTDRTKPGELFF
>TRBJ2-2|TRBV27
CASSLSLYKELFF
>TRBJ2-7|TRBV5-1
CASSLVSGSYEQYF
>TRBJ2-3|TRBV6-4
CASSDGGGQDTQYF
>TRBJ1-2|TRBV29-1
CSVEEGARGYTF
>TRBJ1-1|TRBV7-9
CASSLLVGGMATNTEAFF
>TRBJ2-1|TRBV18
CASSPVDRGNEQFF
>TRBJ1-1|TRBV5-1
CASRQMTGVNTEAFF
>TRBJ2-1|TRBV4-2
CASSQENTDNEQFF
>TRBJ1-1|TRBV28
CASSPNPGSLNTEAFF
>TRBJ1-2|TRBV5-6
CASSLSGTVFYGYTF
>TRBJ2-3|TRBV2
CASGTSGTQTDTQYF
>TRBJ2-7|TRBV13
CASSLATPPGGAYEQYF
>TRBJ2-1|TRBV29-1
CSVVSGIEQFF
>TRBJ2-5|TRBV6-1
CASSEGRDQETQYF
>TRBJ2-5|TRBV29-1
CSVDTGIETQYF
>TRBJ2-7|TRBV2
CASSRRVAGGPGNEQYF
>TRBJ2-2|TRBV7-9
CASSLRPGELFF